This T cell receptor beta chain appears in the sequencing data of a study of blood T cell repertoires in COVID-19. The wider study: Samples representing acute and convalescent COVID-19 were sourced from the United States, Italy and Spain. From T cells, B-cell-depleted T cells, or PBMCs came the material, which was cDNA or gDNA.

Per the authors' pipeline: Researchers report that nucleated cell counts were estimated from reference gene primer amplification. Produced via immunoSEQ multiplex PCR; TCRdb's table is partial and in-frame only. The DNA was the basis for D and trimming; V, J and clone size are from that table. This table has tens of thousands of clones, roughly 87% appearing once. Germline V gene data show CDR1 as ENHRY and CDR2 as SYGVKD. The CDR3 is made up of 15 amino acids. V lost 5 bases to trimming and J lost 4 bases; unmatched junction nucleotides: 7. The sequencing input was peripheral blood. The TCR sequence derives from a woman aged 50 to 60 with active or convalescent COVID-19. This chain joins TRBV10-3 and TRBJ2-1; 8 nucleotides agree with TRBD1. The CDR3 is CAISSWTGTYNEQFF. The CDR3 bases are TGTGCCATCAGTTCTTGGACAGGGACTTACAATGAGCAGTTCTTC.